This T cell receptor (beta chain) is from a study of alternative splicing in chronic myeloid leukemia remission (dated by TCRdb to 2020 to 2022). Concerning the study at large: RNA sequencing was used to profile peripheral blood taken from chronic-phase CML patients both at diagnosis and at remission, and those profiles were then compared against healthy donors. Total leukocytes from peripheral blood collected in EDTA were used as the trial diagnostic specimens. Median ages of 54 years at diagnosis, 56 to 65 at remission and 30 to 45 for healthy controls were recorded. Trizol was used to extract total RNA from peripheral blood mononuclear cells of diagnosis, remission and control samples. Female/male counts were 11/5 for diagnosis samples, 8/3 for remission samples and 2/4 for controls. The French Persistem study contributed nine CML samples, of which seven were diagnostic and two were matched remission samples. Roughly nine diagnostic specimens, together with matched remission specimens, were obtained from the RESIST (imatinib), ENESTxtnd (nilotinib) and PINNACLE (nilotinib plus pegylated interferon) trials.

The intended sense of this specimen's time point label: chronic-phase CML before TKI therapy (screening/day 1). Roughly 15 CML patients were included in the patient cohort, and matched post-remission samples were retrieved for a subset of these patients. Study-wide conclusions, independent of this receptor: Blood cell composition differed strongly depending on the timepoint, moving from an enrichment of myeloid progenitors at diagnosis to an enrichment of mature lymphoid cells at remission. At remission, blood cell composition was found to be reconfigured to resemble that of lymphoid cell-enriched normal controls.

The CDR3 measures 13 amino acids from cysteine to phenylalanine. DNA was not recorded. CDR1 and CDR2 (SEHNR, FQNEAQ) derive from the germline V gene (reference sequence). For this clonotype: This receptor's antigen is unknown.

Preparation of the library involved bulk RNA-seq. The TruSeq Stranded RNA sample prep kit was used to generate libraries of poly-A-enriched mRNA from an input of 0.8 to 1 ug total RNA. Every sample was sequenced in triplicate, with paired-end sequencing run on a HiSeq 2500. A read length of 125 nucleotides per mate was used for RNA-seq. The study's processing was this. Reads were trimmed and aligned to hg38 using STAR v2.7, and quality control was performed with FASTQC, RSeQC and multiqc. Salmon 0.14.1 was used to quantify gene expression levels as transcripts per million (TPM). Principal component analysis suggested that transcriptomic profiles were not driven by trial, library batch, sequencing batch, treatment regimen or sex. TCRdb reprocessed the reads, and each CDR3 protein sequence is entered once, without DNA. It is TCRdb's table, rather than the study itself, that gives the V and J calls and clone size. In all, the sample holds several hundred distinct CDR3 sequences, and 95% to 98% of those were seen once. Approximately 3.3% of the sample goes to the ten largest clones.

The sequence was obtained from an adult with chronic myeloid leukemia. Specimen: PBMCs or total blood leukocytes (not recorded which), collected at diagnosis. The rearranged chain carries TRBV7-9 and TRBJ1-1. This receptor carries the CDR3 CASSKDLNTEAFF.